This T cell receptor (beta chain) was observed in a study of T cells in Graves' hyperthyroidism and ophthalmopathy. Regarding the study as a whole: Researchers report that a 13 V-J model separated ophthalmopathy from stable hyperthyroidism.

Across 18 months, stable Graves' hyperthyroidism was marked by no progression to ophthalmopathy. This clonotype was picked up many times. Its antigen is not known. V lost 1 base to trimming and J lost 2 bases, with 9 bases between them. This CDR3 region has 15 residues. Germline assignment: CDR1 SEHNR and CDR2 FQNEAQ (reference sequence). TCR beta CDR3 regions were amplified from RNA. First-round RT-PCR with HTBI primers amplified the TCR CDR3 region. TCRdb reprocessed the multiplex PCR reads via MiXCR and lists one record per CDR3 protein. The data show a few hundred thousand distinct CDR3 sequences, approximately 20% seen once.

The chain employs TRBV7-9 and TRBJ1-3; D is undetermined. The sequenced sample consisted of blood. The sequence derives from a middle-aged man with Graves' hyperthyroidism. CDR3 bases: TGTGCCAGCAGCTTAGGACGGACCCCTGGAAACACCATATATTTT. Protein sequence: CASSLGRTPGNTIYF.